This TCR beta chain was profiled in a study of neoadjuvant nivolumab and ipilimumab in lung cancer. The wider study: The combination arm added day-1 ipilimumab 1 mg/kg to nivolumab 3 mg/kg on days 1, 15, 29. Study conclusions and caveats: TCR receptors were sequenced in few samples. Only two of four nivolumab-treated tumors gained richness and clonality by surgery.

CDR1 and CDR2 from the germline V gene are MGHRA and YSYEKL. The CDR3 totals 14 residues. V shed 4 bases and J shed 3 bases, with 13 bases lying between them. Worth noting for this clone: The antigen is not known.

Data came from immunoSEQ multiplex PCR; TCRdb stores just in-frame clones and leaves some out. Of 5,500 to 7,500 clones in the sample, around 76% are singletons; the top ten hold approximately 4%. This TCR was sampled from an adult with non-small cell lung cancer. Sequenced material: tumor tissue, taken after neoadjuvant nivolumab, alone or with ipilimumab, at or shortly before surgery. The J gene is TRBJ2-7, the V gene TRBV4-1, with D maybe TRBD2 (6 bases). CDR3 residues: CASSRGGGVYEQYF. Here the CDR3 DNA reads TGCGCCAGCAGCCGCGGAGGAGGGGTCTACGAGCAGTACTTC.